The next 10 T cell receptor beta chains were all read from a single sample in a study of cytomegalovirus exposure and HLA in healthy donors. With 60 Vbeta and 13 Jbeta primers, the PCR was carried out. Sequencing used immunoSEQ multiplex PCR; TCRdb keeps in-frame clones, though not all of them. In all, the sample yields 150,000 to 250,000 clones. The sequenced sample consisted of PBMCs. Source of these receptors: a boy aged 5-17 years in good health and CMV-seronegative.

CDR3 region: CASRREQGAHGYTF. CDR3 sequence (DNA): TGTGCCAGCAGGAGGGAACAGGGGGCCCATGGCTACACCTTC. The V gene is TRBV2, the J gene TRBJ1-2, with 9 positions matching TRBD1. The germline V gene has CDR1 SNHLY and CDR2 FYNNEI. V was clipped by 6 bases and J by 6 bases; unmatched bases: 8. This CDR3 is 14 amino acids long. Full variable domain (remainder filled in from reference TRBV2 and TRBJ1-2): EPEVTQTPSHQVTQMGQEVILRCVPISNHLYFYWYRQILGQKVEFLVSFYNNEISEKSEIFDDQFSVERPDGSNFTLKIRSTKLEDSAMYFCASRREQGAHGYTFGSGTRLTVV.

The chain joins TRBV4-3 to TRBJ2-5, with 10 bases fitting TRBD2. Germline V gives CDR1 LGHNA, CDR2 YSLEER. This CDR3 has 17 residues. The V gene end was trimmed by 0 bases and the J gene end by 5 bases; junction bases not matched to a gene: 9. Here the CDR3 DNA reads TGCGCCAGCAGCCAAGACGGGCGAGCGGGGGGGCCGGAGACCCAGTACTTC. Translated, it gives CASSQDGRAGGPETQYF.

The CDR3 DNA sequence: TGTGCCAGCCTGGCGATTGAAAGGGGCGAGCAGTACTTC. Translated: CASLAIERGEQYF. This chain joins TRBV6-1 and TRBJ2-5, with a possible D match to TRBD1 (5 bases). The end of the DNA fits TRBJ2-7 better, so the J call may be wrong. Germline V lookup: CDR1 MNHNS, CDR2 SASEGT. CDR3 length equals 13 residues.

The V gene is TRBV9, the J gene TRBJ2-7; 12 nucleotides match TRBD2. Trimming removed 3 bases from V and 2 bases from J; junction bases left unmatched: 3. CDR3 length: 15 residues. Germline V gene data show CDR1 as SGDLS and CDR2 as YYNGEE. DNA for the CDR3: TGTGCCAGCAGCGAAGGACTAGCGGGGACCTACGAGCAGTACTTC. It codes for CASSEGLAGTYEQYF.

The chain combines TRBV30 with TRBJ1-1; no reliable D call. The CDR3 loop spans 12 amino acids. Trimming removed 3 bases from V and 8 bases from J, with 13 bases in between. Germline CDR1 GTSNPN, CDR2 SVGIG (reference sequence). The DNA for the CDR3 is TGTGCCTGGAGCCTAGGGAGGACGGAAGCTTTCTTT. Its translation: CAWSLGRTEAFF.

The chain couples TRBV11-1 to TRBJ2-1, with TRBD2 identical over 16 bases. Germline-derived CDR1 and CDR2 are SGHAT and FQDESV (reference sequence). J gave up 7 bases and V 5 bases, and 2 bases lay outside the gene matches. The CDR3 runs 15 residues. The CDR3 DNA follows: TGTGCCAGCAGCCGGGGACTAGCGGGGGGGAATGAGCAGTTCTTC. Its protein product is CASSRGLAGGNEQFF.

This rearrangement joins TRBV10-3 to TRBJ2-7, with 7 positions matching TRBD1. Per the germline V gene, CDR1 is ENHRY and CDR2 is SYGVKD. Losses at the gene ends were 5 bases for V and 5 bases for J; bases not matched to a gene: 9. The CDR3 loop spans 14 amino acids. As DNA, the CDR3 is TGTGCCATCAGTCCCGAGGAAGGGGGCCACGAGCAGTACTTC. Residues: CAISPEEGGHEQYF.

The chain joins TRBV9 to TRBJ1-1; 9 bases match TRBD1. V was pared by 4 bases and J by 1 base, with 5 bases of the junction left unmatched. The CDR3 loop spans 15 amino acids. CDR1 and CDR2 (germline): SGDLS, YYNGEE. CDR3 sequence reads: CASSPQGAQNTEAFF. The CDR3 DNA reads as TGTGCCAGCAGCCCACAGGGGGCCCAGAACACTGAAGCTTTCTTT. Looking up the rest from reference TRBV9 and TRBJ1-1 gives the full variable domain: DSGVTQTPKHLITATGQRVTLRCSPRSGDLSVYWYQQSLDQGLQFLIQYYNGEERAKGNILERFSAQQFPDLHSELNLSSLELGDSALYFCASSPQGAQNTEAFFGQGTRLTVV.

This chain uses TRBV28 with TRBJ1-1, with D hard to call. This CDR3 has 13 residues. The germline V gene encodes CDR1 MDHEN and CDR2 SYDVKM. V gave up 6 bases and J gave up 1 base, with 9 bases separating them. Here the CDR3 reads CASSGGKNTEAFF. CDR3 bases: TGTGCCAGCAGCGGAGGGAAGAACACTGAAGCTTTCTTT.

The chain combines TRBV7-3 with TRBJ2-7; 11 nucleotides align to TRBD2. V was pared by 5 bases and J by 3 bases, with 9 bases of the junction left unmatched. The CDR3 runs to 16 residues. Per the germline V gene, CDR1 is SGHTA and CDR2 is FQGTGA. The CDR3 DNA is TGTGCCAGCAGCCCACAACCGGGACTAGCGGTCTACGAGCAGTACTTC. Its translation: CASSPQPGLAVYEQYF.